A single sample gave rise to the 17 T cell receptor beta chains below, sequenced in a study of blood T cell repertoires in COVID-19. Assay used: immunoSEQ multiplex PCR; TCRdb lists only in-frame clones, some missing. The sample lists about 330,000 clones, roughly nine tenths occurring once. Sequenced material: PBMCs or T cells enriched from blood (not recorded which). The receptors originated from a woman in her thirties who had recovered from COVID-19.

In its sample, this clone was seen many times. The chain recombines TRBV19 with TRBJ2-5; 16 nucleotides align to TRBD2. The CDR3 is 15 amino acids. The germline gives CDR1 LNHDA, CDR2 SQIVND (reference sequence). Losses at the gene ends were 4 bases for V and 7 bases for J; bases not matched to a gene: 3. The chain's CDR3 is CASSTGLAGGGTQYF. Here the CDR3 DNA reads TGTGCCAGTAGTACGGGACTAGCGGGAGGGGGGACCCAGTACTTC.

The chain uses TRBV29-1 and TRBJ2-6; a possible D gene is TRBD1 (6 bases). CDR3 length: 14 residues. Germline CDR1 SQVTM, CDR2 ANQGSEA. Trimming shortened V by 3 bases and J by 2 bases, and 8 bases separated the two germline ends. As DNA, the CDR3 is TGCAGCGTTGACACAGGGCCTGGGGCCAACGTCCTGACTTTC. This codes for CSVDTGPGANVLTF.

The chain couples TRBV12-2 to TRBJ2-4; whether TRBD2, the table's D call, matches the DNA was not checked. TRBV12-2 is a known pseudogene. This CDR3 spans 15 amino acids. The CDR3 DNA reads as TGTGCAAGTCGCCCGCGCGTTCTAGCCAAAAACATTCAGTACTTC. It translates to CASRPRVLAKNIQYF.

This clone was picked up a small number of times. This chain uses TRBV7-8 with TRBJ2-1; D is undetermined. This CDR3 is 15 amino acids long. Germline-derived CDR1 and CDR2 are SGHVS and FQNEAQ. V lost 2 bases to trimming and J lost 4 bases, with 12 bases between them. The DNA of the CDR3 is TGTGCCAGCAGCTTATTAGGTCAGACTTACAATGAGCAGTTCTTC. It encodes CASSLLGQTYNEQFF.

The genes are TRBV11-3 and TRBJ1-2; D remains unclear. CDR3 length: 14 amino acids. V was trimmed by 4 bases and J by 5 bases, leaving 14 bases between them. CDR1 SGHNT and CDR2 YENEEA come from the germline V gene. CDR3 residues: CASSSPLDKYGYTF. The CDR3 region has the DNA TGTGCCAGCAGCTCACCCCTCGACAAATATGGCTACACCTTC. The variable domain in full, with the rest retrieved from reference TRBV11-3 and TRBJ1-2, is EAGVVQSPRYKIIEKKQPVAFWCNPISGHNTLYWYLQNLGQGPELLIRYENEEAVDDSQLPKDRFSAERLKGVDSTLKIQPAELGDSAVYLCASSSPLDKYGYTFGSGTRLTVV.

This chain joins TRBV13 and TRBJ1-1; D is unclear. Per germline, CDR1 PRHDT and CDR2 FYEKMQ (reference sequence). V was shortened by 0 bases and J by 0 bases, with 11 bases between the two germline ends. The CDR3 contains 16 residues. CDR3 coding DNA: TGTGCCAGCAGCTTAGGGGAGGACGTTATGAACACTGAAGCTTTCTTT. As protein: CASSLGEDVMNTEAFF.

The chain uses TRBV2 and TRBJ1-1, with a possible D match to TRBD1 (5 bases). Trimming took 3 bases from V and 7 from J, leaving 15 bases between them. In germline, CDR1 is SNHLY, CDR2 FYNNEI. CDR3 length: 14 residues. As DNA, the CDR3 is TGTGCCAGCAGTGACCCGACAGCCCTGAATGAAGCTTTCTTT. Encoded protein: CASSDPTALNEAFF.

For this clone: Distinct nucleotide sequences in the sample also encode this CDR3. V usage is TRBV18 and J usage is TRBJ1-5; D may be TRBD1 (5 bases). The CDR3 runs 14 residues. The germline gives CDR1 KGHSH, CDR2 LQKENI. Trimming took 2 bases from V and 7 from J, leaving 12 bases between them. Here the CDR3 DNA reads TGTGCCAGCTCACCATCCGGGGGTGGCCAGCCCCAGCATTTT. This gives the protein CASSPSGGGQPQHF.

The DNA of the CDR3 is TGTGCCAGTAGTATGAGGGTGGGCGGGGGTTCCTACAATGAGCAGTTCTTC. This translates into CASSMRVGGGSYNEQFF. The rearrangement uses TRBV19 and TRBJ2-1; 7 bases fit TRBD2. This CDR3 region has 17 residues. Looked up from germline, CDR1 is LNHDA and CDR2 is SQIVND (reference sequence). Trimming cost V 3 bases and J 1 base; bases outside gene matches: 9.

This clone was recorded once. The rearrangement joins TRBV6-5 to TRBJ2-3, with D maybe TRBD2 (5 bases). V was cut by 7 bases and J by 2 bases, with 10 bases left in between. Germline-derived CDR1 and CDR2 are MNHEY and SVGAGI. The CDR3 runs to 13 residues. CDR3 in amino acids: CASKERHTDTQYF. CDR3 coding DNA: TGTGCCAGCAAAGAGCGGCACACAGATACGCAGTATTTT.

The chain employs TRBV5-4 and TRBJ1-4; D gene uncertain. Trimming left V 4 bases short and J 5 bases short, with 12 bases between. The CDR3 runs 14 residues. Looked up from germline, CDR1 is SGHNT and CDR2 is YYREEE (reference sequence). CDR3 nucleotides: TGTGCCAGCAGCACCCGCCTAGAGAATGAAAAACTGTTTTTT. This encodes CASSTRLENEKLFF.

V gene TRBV5-4 combines with J gene TRBJ1-2; no clear D. V gave up 4 bases and J gave up 2 bases, with 15 bases separating them. CDR1 SGHNT and CDR2 YYREEE come from the germline V gene (reference sequence). This CDR3 is 15 amino acids long. The CDR3 DNA reads TGTGCCAGCAGCCCATTCCCAGAAGAAAACTATGGCTACACCTTC. This encodes CASSPFPEENYGYTF.

The chain uses TRBV7-2 and TRBJ1-3, with D hard to call. Germline V gene lookup returns CDR1 SGHTA and CDR2 FQGNSA. The CDR3 sequence is 16 residues long. Trimming cost V 0 bases and J 0 bases, with 9 bases left between them. CDR3 amino acids: CASSLASPFSGNTIYF. CDR3 DNA: TGTGCCAGCAGCTTAGCAAGCCCGTTCTCTGGAAACACCATATATTTT.

The chain couples TRBV27 to TRBJ2-6; D is undetermined. Between the trimmed V and J ends, which lost 3 bases and 4 bases, there was a span of 7 bases. The CDR3 consists of 14 residues. Germline V gene lookup returns CDR1 MNHEY and CDR2 SMNVEV (reference sequence). CDR3 residues: CASSFNLGANVLTF. The CDR3 coding sequence is TGTGCCAGCAGTTTTAATTTGGGGGCCAACGTCCTGACTTTC. The variable domain in full, with the rest retrieved from reference TRBV27 and TRBJ2-6, is EAQVTQNPRYLITVTGKKLTVTCSQNMNHEYMSWYRQDPGLGLRQIYYSMNVEVTDKGDVPEGYKVSRKEKRNFPLILESPSPNQTSLYFCASSFNLGANVLTFGAGSRLTVL.

This chain joins TRBV4-2 and TRBJ2-4; maybe TRBD2 (7 bases). Between the trimmed V and J ends, which lost 0 bases and 2 bases, there was a span of 14 bases. The CDR3 loop spans 17 amino acids. Germline CDR1 reads LGHNA; CDR2 reads YNFKEQ. The DNA of the CDR3 is TGTGCCAGCAGCCAAGATTTGGCGGGGGCGTCCAAAAACATTCAGTACTTC. Encoded protein: CASSQDLAGASKNIQYF.

As DNA, the CDR3 is TGTGCCAGCAGCTGGGACAGAACGTATAATTCACCCCTCCACTTT. Translation gives CASSWDRTYNSPLHF. The chain links TRBV27 to TRBJ1-6; 7 bases are a match to TRBD1. The length of the CDR3 is 15 residues. The junction had 6 bases not matched to a gene; V was cut back by 6 bases and J by 4 bases. Germline CDR1 and CDR2: MNHEY and SMNVEV (reference sequence).

With respect to this clone: Distinct nucleotide sequences in the sample also encode this CDR3. The chain recombines TRBV30 with TRBJ1-2, with a possible D match to TRBD1 (6 bases). The germline gives CDR1 GTSNPN, CDR2 SVGIG (reference sequence). V gave up 0 bases and J gave up 4 bases, with 6 bases separating them. The CDR3 runs 12 residues. In DNA, the CDR3 is TGTGCCTGGAGTGTAGGGGGCTATGGCTACACCTTC. Its protein product is CAWSVGGYGYTF.